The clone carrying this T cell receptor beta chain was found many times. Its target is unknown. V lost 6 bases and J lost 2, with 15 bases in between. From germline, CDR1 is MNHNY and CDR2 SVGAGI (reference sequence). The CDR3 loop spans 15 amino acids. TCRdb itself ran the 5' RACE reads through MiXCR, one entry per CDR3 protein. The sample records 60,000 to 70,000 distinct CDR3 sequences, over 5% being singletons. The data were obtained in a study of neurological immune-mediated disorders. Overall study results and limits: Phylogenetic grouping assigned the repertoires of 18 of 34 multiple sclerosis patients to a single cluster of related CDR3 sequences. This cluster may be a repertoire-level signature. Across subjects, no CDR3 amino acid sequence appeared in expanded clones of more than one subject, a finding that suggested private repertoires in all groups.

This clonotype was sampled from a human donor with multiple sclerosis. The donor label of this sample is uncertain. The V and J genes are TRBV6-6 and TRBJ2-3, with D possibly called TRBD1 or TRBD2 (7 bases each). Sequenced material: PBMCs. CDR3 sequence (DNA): TGTGCCAGCAGCCACCAGGGGGGGGCCACAGATACGCAGTATTTT. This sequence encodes CASSHQGGATDTQYF.